This T cell receptor beta chain was sequenced during a study of CD8 T cells in Susac syndrome. Points from the study as a whole: The number of individuals included in the study's TCR sequencing and HLA analysis was acknowledged as relatively small.

CDR3 length equals 15 residues. Trimming took 4 bases from V and 5 from J; bases not matched to a gene: 13. Germline V CDR1 and CDR2: SQVTM, ANQGSEA. Regarding this clonotype: Its antigen remains unknown.

It was with random hexamers that roughly 0.45 to 1 ug RNA was reverse transcribed. Each CDR3 protein is one row after TCRdb ran MiXCR on the immunoSEQ multiplex PCR reads. Seen here are some 120,000 distinct CDR3 sequences, less than 95% observed once, and the top ten hold just over 0.095%. Sequencing of TCR beta was performed on blood CD8+ and CD4+ T cells. Through negative isolation, CD4+ and CD8+ T cells were obtained, while TEMRA cells were enriched using FACS. The sequencing input was CD4+ T cells from PBMCs. The chain combines TRBV29-1 with TRBJ1-1; 7 bases are shared with TRBD1. This clonotype was sampled from a human donor in good health. The CDR3 is CSVGGRGSVGTEAFF. The DNA of the CDR3 is TGCAGCGTTGGAGGCAGGGGGTCCGTGGGGACTGAAGCTTTCTTT.